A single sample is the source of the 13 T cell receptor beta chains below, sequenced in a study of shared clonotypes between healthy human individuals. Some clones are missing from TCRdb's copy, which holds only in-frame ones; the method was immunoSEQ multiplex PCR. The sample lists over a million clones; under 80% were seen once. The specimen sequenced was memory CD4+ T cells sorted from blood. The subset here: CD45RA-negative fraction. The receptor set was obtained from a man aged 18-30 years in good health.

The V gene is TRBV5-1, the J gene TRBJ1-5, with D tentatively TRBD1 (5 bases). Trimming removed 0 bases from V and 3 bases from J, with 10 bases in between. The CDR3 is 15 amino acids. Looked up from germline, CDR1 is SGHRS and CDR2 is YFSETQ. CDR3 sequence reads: CASSLDGGYNQPQHF. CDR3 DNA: TGCGCCAGCAGCTTGGATGGGGGTTACAATCAGCCCCAGCATTTT.

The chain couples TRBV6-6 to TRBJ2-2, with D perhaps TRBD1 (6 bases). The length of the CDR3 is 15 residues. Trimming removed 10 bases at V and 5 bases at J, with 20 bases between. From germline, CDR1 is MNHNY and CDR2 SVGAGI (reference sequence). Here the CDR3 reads CATLPTSGETGELFF. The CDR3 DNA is TGTGCCACCCTACCAACCTCAGGGGAAACCGGGGAGCTGTTTTTT.

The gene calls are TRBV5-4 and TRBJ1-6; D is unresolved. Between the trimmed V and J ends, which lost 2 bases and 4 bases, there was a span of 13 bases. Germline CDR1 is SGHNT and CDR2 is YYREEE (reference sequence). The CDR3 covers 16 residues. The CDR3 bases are TGTGCCAGCAGCTTCGGCGGAAAGAGTTATAATTCACCCCTCCACTTT. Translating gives CASSFGGKSYNSPLHF.

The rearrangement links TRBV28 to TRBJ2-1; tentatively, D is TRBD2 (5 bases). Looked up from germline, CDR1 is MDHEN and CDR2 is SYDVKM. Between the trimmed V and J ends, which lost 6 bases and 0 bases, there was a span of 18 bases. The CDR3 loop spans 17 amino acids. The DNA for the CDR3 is TGTGCCAGCAGATCACCCTGGCTAGGAGGCTCCTACAATGAGCAGTTCTTC. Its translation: CASRSPWLGGSYNEQFF.

The CDR3 sequence: CASSSRTSGRDEQFF. The CDR3, as DNA: TGTGCCAGCAGCTCCCGGACTAGCGGGAGGGATGAGCAGTTCTTC. The chain recombines TRBV7-2 with TRBJ2-1; 15 nucleotides align to TRBD2. From germline, CDR1 is SGHTA and CDR2 FQGNSA. The CDR3 loop spans 15 amino acids. Losses at the gene ends were 4 bases for V and 8 bases for J; bases not matched to a gene: 3. Full variable domain (remainder filled in from reference TRBV7-2 and TRBJ2-1): GAGVSQSPSNKVTEKGKDVELRCDPISGHTALYWYRQSLGQGLEFLIYFQGNSAPDKSGLPSDRFSAERTGGSVSTLTIQRTQQEDSAVYLCASSSRTSGRDEQFFGPGTRLTVL.

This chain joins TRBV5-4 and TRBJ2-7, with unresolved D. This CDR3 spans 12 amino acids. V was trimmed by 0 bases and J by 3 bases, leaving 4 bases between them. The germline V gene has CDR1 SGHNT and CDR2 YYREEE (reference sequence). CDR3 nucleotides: TGTGCCAGCAGCTTGGATCACTACGAGCAGTACTTC. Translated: CASSLDHYEQYF.

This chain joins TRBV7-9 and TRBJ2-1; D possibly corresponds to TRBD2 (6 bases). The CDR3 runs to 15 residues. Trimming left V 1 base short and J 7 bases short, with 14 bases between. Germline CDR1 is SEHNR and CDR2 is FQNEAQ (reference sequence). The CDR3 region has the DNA TGTGCCAGCAGCTTAGTTGGAGGGCCCGTGAATGAGCAGTTCTTC. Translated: CASSLVGGPVNEQFF.

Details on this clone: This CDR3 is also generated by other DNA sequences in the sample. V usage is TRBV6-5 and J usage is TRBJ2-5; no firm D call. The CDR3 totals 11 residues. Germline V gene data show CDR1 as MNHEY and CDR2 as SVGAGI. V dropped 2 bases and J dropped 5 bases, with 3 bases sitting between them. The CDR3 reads CASSYRETQYF. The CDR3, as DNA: TGTGCCAGCAGTTACAGGGAGACCCAGTACTTC.

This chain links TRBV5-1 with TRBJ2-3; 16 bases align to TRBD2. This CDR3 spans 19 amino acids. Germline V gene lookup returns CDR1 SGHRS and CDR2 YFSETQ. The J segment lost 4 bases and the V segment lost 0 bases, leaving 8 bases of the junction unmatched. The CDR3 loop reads CASSLAPGLAGGPADTQYF. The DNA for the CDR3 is TGCGCCAGCAGCTTGGCCCCGGGACTAGCGGGGGGGCCGGCAGATACGCAGTATTTT. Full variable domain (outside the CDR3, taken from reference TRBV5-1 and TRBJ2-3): KAGVTQTPRYLIKTRGQQVTLSCSPISGHRSVSWYQQTPGQGLQFLFEYFSETQRNKGNFPGRFSGRQFSNSRSEMNVSTLELGDSALYLCASSLAPGLAGGPADTQYFGPGTRLTVL.

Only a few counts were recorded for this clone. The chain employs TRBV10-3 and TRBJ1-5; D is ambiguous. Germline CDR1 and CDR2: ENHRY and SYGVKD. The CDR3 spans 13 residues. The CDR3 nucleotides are TGTGCGGTCGGGGAACCTAGCAATCAGCCCCAGCATTTT. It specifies CAVGEPSNQPQHF.

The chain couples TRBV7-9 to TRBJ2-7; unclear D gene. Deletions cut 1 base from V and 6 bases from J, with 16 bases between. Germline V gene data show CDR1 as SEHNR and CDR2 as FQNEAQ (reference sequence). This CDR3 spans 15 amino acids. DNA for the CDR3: TGTGCCAGCAGCTTAGGCTTGGCGTTGACGGGCGAGCAGTACTTC. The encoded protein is CASSLGLALTGEQYF.

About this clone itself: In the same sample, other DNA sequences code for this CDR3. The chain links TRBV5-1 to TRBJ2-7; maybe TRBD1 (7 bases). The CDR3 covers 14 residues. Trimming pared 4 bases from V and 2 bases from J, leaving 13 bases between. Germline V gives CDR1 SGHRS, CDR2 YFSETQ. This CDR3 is CASSGGDSAYEQYF. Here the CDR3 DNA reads TGCGCCAGCAGCGGCGGGGACAGCGCCTACGAGCAGTACTTC.

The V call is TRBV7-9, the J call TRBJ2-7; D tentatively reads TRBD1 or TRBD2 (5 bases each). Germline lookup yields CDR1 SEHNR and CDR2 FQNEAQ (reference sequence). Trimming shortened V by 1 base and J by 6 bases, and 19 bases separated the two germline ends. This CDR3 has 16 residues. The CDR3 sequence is CASSLESGRRSGEQYF. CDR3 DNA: TGTGCCAGCAGCTTAGAGTCGGGGCGGAGATCAGGCGAGCAGTACTTC.